The 26 T cell receptor beta chains presented below share a single source sample, sequenced in a study of control samples from healthy donors and cancer patients. Sequencing was performed with immunoSEQ multiplex PCR; in TCRdb, only in-frame clones are kept and a portion is missing. The table has 150,000 to 200,000 clones, 94% seen once. The sample was blood. The receptors shown here come from a woman in her thirties or forties in good health.

V gene TRBV9 combines with J gene TRBJ1-1; tentatively, D is TRBD1 (5 bases). The CDR3 is made up of 14 amino acids. Germline V CDR1 and CDR2: SGDLS, YYNGEE. The V and J ends lost 0 bases and 4 bases respectively, with 10 bases between them. The CDR3 bases are TGTGCCAGCAGCGTAGGTCCGGGGGTCACTGAAGCTTTCTTT. It codes for CASSVGPGVTEAFF.

The chain links TRBV5-1 to TRBJ1-2; D is ambiguous. V lost 0 bases, J lost 4 bases, and 4 bases lay in between. In germline, CDR1 is SGHRS, CDR2 YFSETQ. The CDR3 contains 12 residues. The CDR3 region is CASSLDVYGYTF. The CDR3 DNA sequence: TGCGCCAGCAGCTTGGATGTCTATGGCTACACCTTC.

This chain joins TRBV7-9 and TRBJ2-1, with D possibly matching TRBD1 (5 bases). Deletions cut 2 bases from V and 0 bases from J, with 14 bases between. Germline CDR1 reads SEHNR; CDR2 reads FQNEAQ (reference sequence). The CDR3 runs to 17 residues. CDR3 loop: CASSLRRGRVSYNEQFF. Written as DNA, the CDR3 is TGTGCCAGCAGCTTAAGGCGAGGCAGGGTCTCCTACAATGAGCAGTTCTTC.

The chain combines TRBV20-1 with TRBJ1-5; D perhaps matches TRBD1 (6 bases). Germline loops: CDR1 DFQATT, CDR2 SNEGSKA (reference sequence). V lost 3 bases to trimming and J lost 7 bases, with 13 bases between them. CDR3 length: 13 amino acids. The CDR3 nucleotides are TGCAGTGCTAGTGAGGGGGTTTGGCAGCCCCAGCATTTT. Residues: CSASEGVWQPQHF.

V is TRBV5-6 and J is TRBJ2-3; D is perhaps TRBD2 (6 bases). This CDR3 contains 15 residues. The germline CDR1 and CDR2 sequences are SGHDT and YYEEEE. The germline V and J ends were trimmed by 4 bases and 4 bases, with 16 bases remaining between them. The CDR3 region is CASSRRLVSPDTQYF. CDR3 DNA sequence: TGTGCCAGCAGCCGCCGACTAGTTTCGCCAGATACGCAGTATTTT.

Only a few counts were recorded for this clone. This sequence joins TRBV6-1 and TRBJ1-5, with D possibly TRBD1 on 5 matching bases. From germline, CDR1 is MNHNS and CDR2 SASEGT. Deletions cut 3 bases from V and 3 bases from J, with 12 bases between. CDR3 length equals 15 residues. In DNA, the CDR3 is TGTGCCAGCAGTGATACCCGGGGGAACAATCAGCCCCAGCATTTT. Residues: CASSDTRGNNQPQHF.

The genes are TRBV6-2 or TRBV6-3 and TRBJ1-5; 7 bases fit TRBD1. V lost 0 bases to trimming and J lost 5 bases; unmatched junction nucleotides: 13. Per germline, CDR1 MNHEY and CDR2 SVGEGT. CDR3 length equals 18 residues. The CDR3 nucleotides are TGTGCCAGCAGTTACTCGTTCTCCCCGGGACAGATAGATCAGCCCCAGCATTTT. Translating it yields CASSYSFSPGQIDQPQHF.

The rearrangement joins TRBV2 to TRBJ1-1; D is ambiguous. CDR1 SNHLY and CDR2 FYNNEI come from the germline V gene. The length of the CDR3 is 13 residues. Trimming left V 6 bases short and J 1 base short, with 9 bases between. The CDR3 spells CASRREGNTEAFF. The CDR3 region has the DNA TGTGCCAGCAGACGCGAGGGGAACACTGAAGCTTTCTTT.

The chain links TRBV27 to TRBJ1-2; 8 bases fit TRBD1. This CDR3 region has 14 residues. With V trimmed by 4 bases and J by 4 bases, 5 bases remained unmatched. In germline, CDR1 is MNHEY, CDR2 SMNVEV (reference sequence). CDR3 DNA: TGTGCCAGCAGTTCCCGGACAGGGCTCTATGGCTACACCTTC. Protein: CASSSRTGLYGYTF.

V gene TRBV19 combines with J gene TRBJ2-2; either TRBD1 or TRBD2 may supply D (5 bases each). The CDR3 has 16 amino acids. Trimming pared 6 bases from V and 4 bases from J, leaving 18 bases between. Germline V CDR1 and CDR2: LNHDA, SQIVND (reference sequence). Here the CDR3 reads CASRRGEYRRTGELFF. DNA for the CDR3: TGTGCCAGTAGGAGGGGCGAGTATCGACGCACCGGGGAGCTGTTTTTT.

V gene TRBV3-1 (or the pseudogene TRBV3-2) combines with J gene TRBJ1-3; D unclear. Germline loops: CDR1 LGHDT, CDR2 YNNKEL (reference sequence). CDR3 length: 11 residues. Trimming shortened V by 1 base and J by 7 bases, and 2 bases separated the two germline ends. CDR3 region: CASSQANTIYF. Here the CDR3 DNA reads TGTGCCAGCAGCCAAGCGAACACCATATATTTT.

V is TRBV6-5 and J is TRBJ1-1; 8 bases are shared with TRBD1. From germline, CDR1 is MNHEY and CDR2 SVGAGI. Germline trimming cut 8 bases from V and 5 bases from J; bases unmatched to any gene: 10. The CDR3 totals 14 residues. The CDR3: CASGLAGGMTEAFF. The CDR3 DNA reads as TGTGCCAGCGGCCTCGCAGGGGGCATGACTGAAGCTTTCTTT.

This chain uses TRBV6-2 or TRBV6-3 with TRBJ2-1; 7 nucleotides match TRBD2. With 2 bases clipped from V and 4 bases from J, the junction kept 14 bases outside the gene matches. Germline CDR1 and CDR2: MNHEY and SVGEGT. The CDR3 is 18 amino acids. CDR3 sequence reads: CASSYPVGRGSIYNEQFF. CDR3 coding DNA: TGTGCCAGCAGTTACCCCGTCGGGCGGGGGTCGATTTACAATGAGCAGTTCTTC.

CDR3 coding DNA: TGTGCCAGCAGTTACCTGGAGGGAAGAGAGACCCAGTACTTC. This gives the protein CASSYLEGRETQYF. The chain links TRBV6-2 or TRBV6-3 to TRBJ2-5; the D gene is possibly TRBD2 (6 bases). The germline gives CDR1 MNHEY, CDR2 SVGEGT. The CDR3 is 14 amino acids. With 2 bases removed from V and 4 bases from J, the gap between germline ends came to 11 bases.

The rearrangement links TRBV7-2 to TRBJ2-1; 8 nucleotides match TRBD2. This CDR3 has 14 residues. Looked up from germline, CDR1 is SGHTA and CDR2 is FQGNSA. The J segment lost 7 bases and the V segment lost 5 bases, leaving 7 bases of the junction unmatched. This chain's CDR3 is CASSPGLAENEQFF. For the CDR3, the DNA is TGTGCCAGCAGCCCCGGACTAGCTGAGAATGAGCAGTTCTTC.

V is TRBV7-3 and J is TRBJ1-5; 8 nucleotides agree with TRBD1. CDR1 and CDR2 from the germline V gene are SGHTA and FQGTGA. Losses at the gene ends were 2 bases for V and 0 bases for J; bases not matched to a gene: 0. CDR3 length: 15 residues. DNA for the CDR3: TGTGCCAGCAGCTTAGGACAGGGTAGCAATCAGCCCCAGCATTTT. Translating it yields CASSLGQGSNQPQHF.

This CDR3 reads CASSLFVAGGKDTQYF. CDR3 sequence (DNA): TGTGCCAGCAGTTTATTTGTAGCGGGGGGAAAAGATACGCAGTATTTT. The V call is TRBV27, the J call TRBJ2-3; 10 positions match TRBD2. The CDR3 loop spans 16 amino acids. Germline values: CDR1 MNHEY, CDR2 SMNVEV (reference sequence). V lost 1 base to trimming and J lost 5 bases; unmatched junction nucleotides: 6.

The rearrangement links TRBV5-6 to TRBJ1-1; D is uncertain. The CDR3 length is 13 residues. Per the germline V gene, CDR1 is SGHDT and CDR2 is YYEEEE. V was trimmed by 4 bases and J by 0 bases, leaving 7 bases between them. Here the CDR3 reads CASSLALNTEAFF. The CDR3 DNA is TGTGCCAGCAGCCTGGCCCTGAACACTGAAGCTTTCTTT.

The gene calls are TRBV11-2 and TRBJ2-1; 13 bases fit TRBD2. Germline V gene data show CDR1 as SGHAT and CDR2 as FQNNGV. The CDR3 covers 15 residues. V gave up 4 bases and J gave up 4 bases; unmatched junction bases: 1. The CDR3 protein is CASSSGLAGYNEQFF. The CDR3 nucleotides are TGTGCCAGCAGCTCGGGACTAGCGGGATACAATGAGCAGTTCTTC.

The chain has TRBV29-1 and TRBJ1-1; weak D call: TRBD1 (6 bases). Germline assignment: CDR1 SQVTM and CDR2 ANQGSEA. With 6 bases removed from V and 0 bases from J, the gap between germline ends came to 11 bases. The CDR3 loop spans 13 amino acids. CDR3 protein: CSVRQDLNTEAFF. CDR3 nucleotides: TGCAGCGTGAGACAGGACCTGAACACTGAAGCTTTCTTT.

The chain combines TRBV27 with TRBJ1-1; 9 bases agree with TRBD1. The CDR3 totals 15 residues. Trimming at V came to 0 bases and at J to 5 bases, leaving 4 bases not matched to a gene. From germline, CDR1 is MNHEY and CDR2 SMNVEV (reference sequence). The CDR3 spells CASSLSPGTGTEAFF. DNA for the CDR3: TGTGCCAGCAGTTTATCTCCCGGGACAGGGACTGAAGCTTTCTTT.

This clone was observed a handful of times. For the CDR3, the DNA is TGTGCCAGCAGTTTATCCCCTAGGGGGGGAGGCTATGGCTACACCTTC. Its protein product is CASSLSPRGGGYGYTF. This chain joins TRBV27 and TRBJ1-2, with D maybe TRBD1 (6 bases). The CDR3 has 16 residues. CDR1 is MNHEY and CDR2 is SMNVEV in the germline V gene (reference sequence). V was pared by 0 bases and J by 4 bases, with 15 bases between.

The gene calls are TRBV30 and TRBJ2-3; 7 positions match TRBD2. CDR3 length: 13 residues. Germline assignment: CDR1 GTSNPN and CDR2 SVGIG (reference sequence). V dropped 1 base and J dropped 3; count of bases not matched to a gene: 1. The CDR3: CAWSAGGTDTQYF. Written as DNA, the CDR3 is TGTGCCTGGAGTGCGGGAGGTACAGATACGCAGTATTTT.

The chain carries TRBV7-2 and TRBJ1-2; a weak D match, TRBD1 (5 bases). Germline values: CDR1 SGHTA, CDR2 FQGNSA. The CDR3 totals 16 residues. Trimming stripped 5 bases from V and 1 base from J, with 17 bases between. CDR3 protein: CASSPEEGRVNYGYTF. DNA for the CDR3: TGTGCCAGCAGCCCAGAGGAGGGGAGAGTTAACTATGGCTACACCTTC.

This chain links TRBV7-2 with TRBJ1-6; D gene ambiguous. CDR3 length equals 18 residues. V dropped 4 bases and J dropped 0 bases, with 16 bases sitting between them. In germline, CDR1 is SGHTA, CDR2 FQGNSA. The CDR3 sequence: CASSYLPNRSSYNSPLHF. CDR3 in DNA: TGTGCCAGCAGCTATCTGCCCAATCGAAGCTCCTATAATTCACCCCTCCACTTT.

The chain employs TRBV28 and TRBJ2-5; 9 bases align to TRBD2. CDR1 and CDR2 from the germline V gene are MDHEN and SYDVKM. Trimming at V came to 5 bases and at J to 4 bases, leaving 14 bases not matched to a gene. This CDR3 has 17 amino acids. The CDR3 sequence is CASSPPRSGRLGETQYF. The CDR3 DNA follows: TGTGCCAGCAGTCCCCCCCGCAGCGGGAGGCTCGGAGAGACCCAGTACTTC.